The clone carrying this TCR beta chain was observed a few times. Its antigen is currently unknown. This entry belongs to a study of T cell repertoires in cytomegalovirus infection. Study details: It was recently identified HLA-C-restricted and well-studied HLA-B-restricted CMV epitopes that the study used. Both CMV infection and a matching HLA type were indicated by public TCR beta signatures.

Study-level points and caveats: Identification of carriers of CMV plus the relevant HLA was achieved through cumulative public TCR beta family frequency. In two of eight donors, the top clonotype was HLA-C-restricted CMV-specific.

Germline V gene data show CDR1 as LGHNA and CDR2 as YNFKEQ. The CDR3 is made up of 14 amino acids. Trimming removed 1 base from V and 8 bases from J, with 12 bases in between. TCRdb passed the reads through MiXCR, listing each CDR3 protein once. The sample lists 640,000 or so distinct CDR3 sequences; roughly a third were seen once. Source: cultured PBMCs, taken from culture after CMV antigen stimulation. The V gene is TRBV4-2, the J gene TRBJ2-1; D not certain. The receptor comes from a human donor in good health (CMV status not recorded). Some clones in this sample may be carry-over from other donors' samples. The chain's CDR3 is CASSQGPEIYEQFF. CDR3 nucleotides: TGTGCCAGCAGCCAAGGTCCAGAAATCTATGAGCAGTTCTTC.